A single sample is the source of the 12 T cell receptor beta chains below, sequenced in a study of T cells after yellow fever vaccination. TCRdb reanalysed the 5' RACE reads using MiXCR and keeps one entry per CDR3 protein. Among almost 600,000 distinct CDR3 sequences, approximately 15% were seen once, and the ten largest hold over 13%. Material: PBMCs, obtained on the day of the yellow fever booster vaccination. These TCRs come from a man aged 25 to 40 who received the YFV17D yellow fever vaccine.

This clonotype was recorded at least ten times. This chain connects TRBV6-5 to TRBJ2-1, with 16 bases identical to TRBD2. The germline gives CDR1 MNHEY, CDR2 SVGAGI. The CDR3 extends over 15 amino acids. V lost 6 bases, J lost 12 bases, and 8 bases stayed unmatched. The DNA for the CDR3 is TGTGCCAGCAGACGACTCGGGACTAGCGGGAGGGTGCAGTTCTTC. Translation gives CASRRLGTSGRVQFF.

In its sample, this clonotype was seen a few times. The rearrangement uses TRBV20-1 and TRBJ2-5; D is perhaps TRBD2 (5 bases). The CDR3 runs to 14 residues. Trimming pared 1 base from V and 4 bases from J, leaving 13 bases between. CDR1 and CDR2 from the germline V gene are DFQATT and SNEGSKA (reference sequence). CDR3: CSARVLEGIETQYF. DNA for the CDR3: TGCAGTGCTAGAGTTCTCGAGGGTATAGAGACCCAGTACTTC.

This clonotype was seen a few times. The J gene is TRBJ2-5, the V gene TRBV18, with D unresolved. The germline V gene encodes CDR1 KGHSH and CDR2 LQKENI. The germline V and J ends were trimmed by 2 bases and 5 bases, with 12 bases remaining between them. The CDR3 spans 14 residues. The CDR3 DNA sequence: TGTGCCAGCTCACCAACGAGGTTTGGGGAGACCCAGTACTTC. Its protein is CASSPTRFGETQYF.

CDR3 nucleotide sequence: TGCGCCAGCAGCCCCCTGGTAGGGGGCGTTGAGGGCTACACCTTC. It translates to CASSPLVGGVEGYTF. The chain employs TRBV5-1 and TRBJ1-2, with 7 bases that match TRBD1. From germline, CDR1 is SGHRS and CDR2 YFSETQ. The CDR3 has 15 amino acids. V lost 4 bases to trimming and J lost 8 bases; unmatched junction nucleotides: 14.

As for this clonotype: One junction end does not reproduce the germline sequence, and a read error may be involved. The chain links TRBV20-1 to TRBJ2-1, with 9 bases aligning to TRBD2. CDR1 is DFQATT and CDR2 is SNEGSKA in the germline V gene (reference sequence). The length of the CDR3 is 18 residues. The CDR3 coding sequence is TGCAGTGCTAGAACATCTAAGGCGGGAGGGCCTTCCTACAATGTGCAGTTCTTC. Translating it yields CSARTSKAGGPSYNVQFF.

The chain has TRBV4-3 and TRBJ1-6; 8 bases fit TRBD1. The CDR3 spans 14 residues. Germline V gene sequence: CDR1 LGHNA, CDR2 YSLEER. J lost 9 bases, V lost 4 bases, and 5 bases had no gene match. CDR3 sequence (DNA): TGCGCCAGCAGCCCAGGACAGGGAATTTCACCCCTCCACTTT. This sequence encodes CASSPGQGISPLHF.

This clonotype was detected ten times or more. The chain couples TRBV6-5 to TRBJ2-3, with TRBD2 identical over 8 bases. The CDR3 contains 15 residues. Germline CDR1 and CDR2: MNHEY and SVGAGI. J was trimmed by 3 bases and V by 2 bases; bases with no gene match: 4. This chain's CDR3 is CASSYESGSTDTQYF. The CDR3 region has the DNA TGTGCCAGCAGTTACGAGAGCGGGAGTACAGATACGCAGTATTTT.

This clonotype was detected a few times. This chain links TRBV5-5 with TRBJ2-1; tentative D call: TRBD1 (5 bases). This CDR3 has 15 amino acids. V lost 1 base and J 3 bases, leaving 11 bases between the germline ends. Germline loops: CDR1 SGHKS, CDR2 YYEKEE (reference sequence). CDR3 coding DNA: TGTGCCAGCAGCTTGTCGGTAGGGGACTACAATGAGCAGTTCTTC. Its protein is CASSLSVGDYNEQFF. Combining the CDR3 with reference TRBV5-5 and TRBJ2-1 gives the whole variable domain DAGVTQSPTHLIKTRGQQVTLRCSPISGHKSVSWYQQVLGQGPQFIFQYYEKEERGRGNFPDRFSARQFPNYSSELNVNALLLGDSALYLCASSLSVGDYNEQFFGPGTRLTVL.

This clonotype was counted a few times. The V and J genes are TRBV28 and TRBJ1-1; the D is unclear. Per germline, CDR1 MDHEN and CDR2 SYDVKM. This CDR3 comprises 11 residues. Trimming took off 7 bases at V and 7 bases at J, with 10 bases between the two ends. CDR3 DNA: TGTGCCAGCAAGTATCGGGGTGAAGCTTTCTTT. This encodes CASKYRGEAFF.

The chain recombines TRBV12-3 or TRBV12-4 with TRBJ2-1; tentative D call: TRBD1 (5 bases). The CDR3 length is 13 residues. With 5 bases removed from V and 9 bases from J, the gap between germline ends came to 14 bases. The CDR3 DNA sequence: TGTGCCAGCAGTCCACGCAGGGATGTTGAGCAGTTCTTC. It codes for CASSPRRDVEQFF.

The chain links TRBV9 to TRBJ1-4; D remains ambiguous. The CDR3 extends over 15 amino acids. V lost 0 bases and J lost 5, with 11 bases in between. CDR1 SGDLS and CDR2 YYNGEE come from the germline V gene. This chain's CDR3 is CASSVESLQNEKLFF. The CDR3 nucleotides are TGTGCCAGCAGCGTAGAGAGCCTACAGAATGAAAAACTGTTTTTT.

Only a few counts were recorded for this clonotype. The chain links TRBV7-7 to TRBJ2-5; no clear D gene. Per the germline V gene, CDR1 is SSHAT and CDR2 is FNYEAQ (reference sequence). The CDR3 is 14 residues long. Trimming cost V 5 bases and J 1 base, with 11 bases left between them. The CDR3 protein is CASSPGPVQETQYF. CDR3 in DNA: TGTGCCAGCAGCCCCGGGCCGGTCCAAGAGACCCAGTACTTC.